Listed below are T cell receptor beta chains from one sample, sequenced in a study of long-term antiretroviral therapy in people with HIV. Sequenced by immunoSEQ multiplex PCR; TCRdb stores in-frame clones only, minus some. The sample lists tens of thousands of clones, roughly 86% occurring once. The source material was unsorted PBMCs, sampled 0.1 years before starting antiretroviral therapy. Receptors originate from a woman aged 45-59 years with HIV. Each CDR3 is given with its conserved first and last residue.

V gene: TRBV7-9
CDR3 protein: CASSLEGSDTQYF

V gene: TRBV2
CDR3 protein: CASSERGRYNQPQHF

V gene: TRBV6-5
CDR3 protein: CASSYHGQNTEAFF

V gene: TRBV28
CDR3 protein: CASSPAIPNQPQHF

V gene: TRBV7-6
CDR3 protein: CASSLGGDSHTDTQYF

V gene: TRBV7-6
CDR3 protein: CASSFEQRTDTQYF

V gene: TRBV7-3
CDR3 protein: CASSSGAGNTIYF

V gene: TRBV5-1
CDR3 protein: CASSPGTGRSYTF

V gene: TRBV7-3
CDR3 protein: CASSSLDRGDYGYTF

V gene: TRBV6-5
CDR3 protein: CASSPDRGSPLHF

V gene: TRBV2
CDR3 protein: CASSEIPEKGNTIYF

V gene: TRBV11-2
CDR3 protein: CASSLVRLRGGFNEQFF

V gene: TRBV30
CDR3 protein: CAWSAGTPEDTQYF

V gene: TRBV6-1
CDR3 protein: CAGSPASSNQPQHF

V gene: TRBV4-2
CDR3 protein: CASSDPDLISHEQYF

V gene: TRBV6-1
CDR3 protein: CASSVRDDYGYTF

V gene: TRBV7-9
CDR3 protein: CASSLVVTEDGANVLTF

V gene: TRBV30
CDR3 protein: CAWNKHSTSSGGAKNIQYF

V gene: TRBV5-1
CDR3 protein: CASSPGTVRNTIYF

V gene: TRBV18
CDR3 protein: CASSQGYTGELFF

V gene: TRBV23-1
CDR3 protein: CASSQLPRDSASPNYGYTF

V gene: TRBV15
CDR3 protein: CATSSSRTDALFQPQHF

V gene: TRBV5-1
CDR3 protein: CASSSTGTVDSPLHF

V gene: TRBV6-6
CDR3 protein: CASSYTTTGRAEQFF

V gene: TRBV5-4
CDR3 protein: CASRSRSGTNGYTF

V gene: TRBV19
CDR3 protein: CASSIQDAGFNEQFF

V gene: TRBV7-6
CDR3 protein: CASSRQGSSQPQHF

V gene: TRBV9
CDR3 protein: CASSVGQGAANYGYTF

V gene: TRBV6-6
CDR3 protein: CASRDGILLNTEAFF

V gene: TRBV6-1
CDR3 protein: CASSEFAGTGLYEQYF

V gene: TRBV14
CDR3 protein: CASSPGLAGNNEQFF

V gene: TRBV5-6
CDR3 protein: CASSFRGLGTDTQYF

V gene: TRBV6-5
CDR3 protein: CASSYQGGYEQYF

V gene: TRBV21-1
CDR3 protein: CASSKEQGTYNSPLHF

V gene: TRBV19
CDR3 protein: CASQRYREEADTQYF

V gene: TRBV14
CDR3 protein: CASNQGQFAYEQYF

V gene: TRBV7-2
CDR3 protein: CASSLWATLDQPQHF

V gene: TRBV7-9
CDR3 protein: CASSFPTGNYGYTF

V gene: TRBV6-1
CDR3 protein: CASTPLGNTGELFF

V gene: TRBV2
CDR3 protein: CASSPESKGYEQYF

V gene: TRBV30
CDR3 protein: CAWSAGPRYGYTF

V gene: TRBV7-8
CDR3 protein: CASSLAVLEGVDGYTF

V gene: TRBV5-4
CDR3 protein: CASRWDRGNTGELFF

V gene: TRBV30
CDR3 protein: CAWSESPSRGTEAFF

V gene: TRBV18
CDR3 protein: CASSPVGRNSGNTIYF

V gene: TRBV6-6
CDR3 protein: CASSRDRGNQPQHF

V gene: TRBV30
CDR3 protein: CAWDELAMGHGYTF

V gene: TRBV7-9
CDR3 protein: CASSPQETQYF